This is a list of T cell receptor beta chains from one sample in a study of T cells after posttransplantation cyclophosphamide. TCRdb's table, derived via immunoSEQ multiplex PCR, lists solely in-frame clones and lacks some. This table has tens of thousands of clones, just under 95% appearing once. Sequencing input: PBMCs. All receptors derive from a woman younger than 45 in good health and a related stem cell transplant donor. Both conserved end residues are part of each CDR3. The order of the fields is V gene, D gene, clone size, J gene, CDR3 protein, CDR3 DNA. D genes are given only for firm matches. Not every row has a clone size; where given, it reads once, few, many or a size class.

>TRBV5-5|.|.|TRBJ1-1
CASRYTDATEAFF
TGTGCCAGCAGGTACACAGATGCCACTGAAGCTTTCTTT
>TRBV7-6|.|.|TRBJ2-5
CASGGPKETQYF
TGTGCCAGCGGAGGACCCAAAGAGACCCAGTACTTC
>TRBV7-9|TRBD1|.|TRBJ1-1
CASSPRDRTEAFF
TGTGCCAGCAGCCCCCGGGACAGAACTGAAGCTTTCTTT
>TRBV4-3|.|.|TRBJ2-3
CASSKYRDLSDTQYF
TGCGCCAGCAGCAAGTACAGGGATCTGTCAGATACGCAGTATTTT
>TRBV6-1|.|.|TRBJ1-2
CASRGPRRNGYTF
TGTGCCAGCAGGGGGCCCAGAAGGAACGGCTACACCTTC
>TRBV7-9|TRBD1|.|TRBJ2-1
CASSWGQGWNEQFF
TGTGCCAGCAGCTGGGGACAGGGTTGGAATGAGCAGTTCTTC
>TRBV19|TRBD1|.|TRBJ1-1
CASSGQGGTEAFF
TGTGCCAGCAGTGGACAGGGAGGCACTGAAGCTTTCTTT
>TRBV7-3|TRBD1|.|TRBJ1-1
CASSSDGQGNTEAFF
TGTGCCAGCAGCTCCGACGGACAGGGGAACACTGAAGCTTTCTTT
>TRBV6-4|.|few|TRBJ2-7
CASSLYLYEQYF
TGTGCCAGCAGTTTGTACCTCTACGAGCAGTACTTC
>TRBV28|.|.|TRBJ1-5
CASRAGPGEPQHF
TGTGCCAGCAGAGCAGGGCCCGGGGAGCCCCAGCATTTT
>TRBV7-2|.|.|TRBJ2-7
CAPNSKYEQYF
TGTGCCCCTAACTCGAAATACGAGCAGTACTTC
>TRBV28|TRBD1|.|TRBJ1-2
CASTITGAGYTF
TGTGCCAGCACTATTACAGGGGCCGGCTACACCTTC
>TRBV7-9|.|few|TRBJ2-1
CASSPAASVLEQFF
TGTGCCAGCAGCCCGGCGGCTAGCGTACTCGAGCAGTTCTTC
>TRBV10-3|TRBD1|.|TRBJ2-7
CATRDSNVYEQYF
TGTGCCACCAGGGACAGTAACGTCTACGAGCAGTACTTC
>TRBV9|TRBD1|.|TRBJ1-4
CASSVGQGNEKLFF
TGTGCCAGCAGCGTGGGACAGGGCAATGAAAAACTGTTTTTT
>TRBV27|TRBD2|.|TRBJ2-7
CASSFKGGGPYEQYF
TGTGCCAGCAGTTTCAAGGGCGGGGGGCCTTACGAGCAGTACTTC
>TRBV6-1|.|.|TRBJ1-2
CASSEAPAAAGYTF
TGTGCCAGCAGTGAAGCCCCGGCAGCGGCTGGCTACACCTTC
>TRBV19|.|.|TRBJ1-2
CASSSDSLNYGYTF
TGTGCCAGTAGTTCGGACAGTCTTAACTATGGCTACACCTTC
>TRBV7-2|.|.|TRBJ1-3
CASSPSLGRSGNTIYF
TGTGCCAGCAGCCCCTCCCTAGGGCGCTCTGGAAACACCATATATTTT
>TRBV23-1|.|.|TRBJ1-2
CASSPTGDHGYTF
TGCGCCAGCAGTCCCACCGGGGATCATGGCTACACCTTC
>TRBV18|TRBD1|.|TRBJ2-1
CASSPPSTGGNEQFF
TGTGCCAGCTCACCACCGTCGACAGGGGGCAATGAGCAGTTCTTC
>TRBV7-3|.|.|TRBJ1-2
CASSLTPGVLFEGYTF
TGTGCCAGCAGCTTAACCCCCGGGGTCCTATTCGAAGGCTACACCTTC
>TRBV7-8|TRBD1|.|TRBJ2-5
CASSWGTEQETQYF
TGTGCCAGCAGCTGGGGGACAGAACAAGAGACCCAGTACTTC
>TRBV2|TRBD1|.|TRBJ2-7
CASCRDSNSYEQYF
TGTGCCAGCTGCCGGGACAGCAACTCCTACGAGCAGTACTTC
>TRBV10-3|.|.|TRBJ1-1
CAISWGGTEAFF
TGTGCCATCAGTTGGGGGGGCACTGAAGCTTTCTTT
>TRBV30|TRBD1|.|TRBJ2-1
CAWGQGIHNEQFF
TGTGCCTGGGGACAGGGAATCCACAATGAGCAGTTCTTC
>TRBV2|.|.|TRBJ1-2
CASSDSGGANVGGYTF
TGTGCCAGCAGTGACTCGGGGGGCGCAAATGTCGGTGGCTACACCTTC
>TRBV5-1|TRBD1|once|TRBJ1-6
CASSPYNKTGRRSPLHF
TGCGCCAGCAGCCCTTACAATAAGACAGGGAGAAGGTCACCCCTCCACTTT
>TRBV5-4|.|.|TRBJ2-3
CASSSDIRGTDTQYF
TGTGCCAGCAGCTCCGACATAAGGGGCACAGATACGCAGTATTTT
>TRBV27|.|.|TRBJ2-1
CASSSPRQGLSYNEQFF
TGTGCCAGCAGTTCCCCTAGGCAGGGCCTCTCCTACAATGAGCAGTTCTTC
>TRBV4-1|.|.|TRBJ2-7
CASSQGGGGLYEQYF
TGCGCCAGCAGCCAAGGGGGGGGCGGCCTGTACGAGCAGTACTTC
>TRBV14|.|once|TRBJ2-2
CASSQYRELFF
TGTGCCAGCAGCCAATATCGGGAGCTGTTTTTT
>TRBV10-2|TRBD1|.|TRBJ2-2
CASSEAGGYTGELFF
TGCGCCAGCAGTGAAGCAGGGGGATACACCGGGGAGCTGTTTTTT
>TRBV2|.|.|TRBJ1-6
CASSMFGTVLNSPLHF
TGTGCCAGCAGTATGTTTGGGACGGTCCTTAATTCACCCCTCCACTTT
>TRBV6-6|.|.|TRBJ2-2
CASSYRTGGELFF
TGTGCCAGCAGTTACCGGACCGGCGGGGAGCTGTTTTTT
>TRBV6-4|TRBD1|once|TRBJ2-1
CASSKGQGPYNEQFF
TGTGCCAGCAGTAAGGGACAGGGGCCGTACAATGAGCAGTTCTTC
>TRBV6-1|.|few|TRBJ1-5
CASSEAAGSNQPQHF
TGTGCCAGCAGTGAAGCGGCGGGCTCCAATCAGCCCCAGCATTTT
>TRBV19|.|.|TRBJ2-7
CATADRTYEQYF
TGTGCCACCGCCGACAGAACCTACGAGCAGTACTTC
>TRBV18|.|.|TRBJ1-2
CASLIRDGKDGYTF
TGTGCCAGCTTAATCCGGGACGGCAAGGATGGCTACACCTTC
>TRBV7-9|.|.|TRBJ1-6
CASSPLWGRENSPLHF
TGTGCCAGCAGCCCCTTGTGGGGGCGCGAGAATTCACCCCTCCACTTT
>TRBV29-1|TRBD2|.|TRBJ2-5
CSVGKGTSGGQETQYF
TGCAGCGTGGGGAAAGGGACTAGCGGGGGGCAAGAGACCCAGTACTTC
>TRBV29-1|TRBD2|.|TRBJ2-3
CSVEFRRGISDTQYF
TGCAGCGTTGAGTTTCGGCGGGGGATCTCAGATACGCAGTATTTT
>TRBV7-9|TRBD1|.|TRBJ2-3
CASSYRGLGTDTQYF
TGTGCCAGCAGCTACAGGGGGCTGGGCACAGATACGCAGTATTTT
>TRBV27|TRBD1|.|TRBJ1-1
CASSPGTGGYTEAFF
TGTGCCAGCAGTCCCGGGACAGGGGGGTACACTGAAGCTTTCTTT
>TRBV27|.|.|TRBJ1-2
CASSTTNSGYTF
TGTGCCAGCAGTACTACGAACTCTGGCTACACCTTC